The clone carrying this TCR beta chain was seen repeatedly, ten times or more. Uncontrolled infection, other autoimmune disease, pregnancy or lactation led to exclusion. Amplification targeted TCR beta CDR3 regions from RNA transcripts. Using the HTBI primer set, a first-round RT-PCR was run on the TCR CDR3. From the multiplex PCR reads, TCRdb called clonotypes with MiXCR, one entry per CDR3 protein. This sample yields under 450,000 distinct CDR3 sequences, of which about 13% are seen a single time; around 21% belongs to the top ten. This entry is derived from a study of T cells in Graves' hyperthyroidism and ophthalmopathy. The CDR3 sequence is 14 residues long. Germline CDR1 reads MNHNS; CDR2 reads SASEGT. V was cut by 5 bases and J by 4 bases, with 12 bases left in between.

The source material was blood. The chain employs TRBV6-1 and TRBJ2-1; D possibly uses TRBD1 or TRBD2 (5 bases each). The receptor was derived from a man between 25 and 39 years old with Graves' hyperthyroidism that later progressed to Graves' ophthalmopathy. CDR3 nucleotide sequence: TGTGCCAGCAGTAACCGGGACCGATACAATGAGCAGTTCTTC. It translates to CASSNRDRYNEQFF.